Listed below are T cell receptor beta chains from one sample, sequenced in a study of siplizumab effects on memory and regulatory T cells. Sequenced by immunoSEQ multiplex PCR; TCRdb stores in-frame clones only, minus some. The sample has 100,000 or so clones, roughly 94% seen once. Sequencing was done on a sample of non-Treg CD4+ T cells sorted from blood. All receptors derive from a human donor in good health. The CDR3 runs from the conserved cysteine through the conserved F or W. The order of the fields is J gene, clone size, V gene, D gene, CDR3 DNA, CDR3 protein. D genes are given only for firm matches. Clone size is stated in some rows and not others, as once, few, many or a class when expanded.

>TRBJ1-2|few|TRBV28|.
TGTGCCAGCAGTTTGAGGGATGGCTACACCTTC
CASSLRDGYTF
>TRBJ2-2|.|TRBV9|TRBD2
TGTGCCAGCAGCGTAGTCCGGGAGGGGATCGGGGAGCTGTTTTTT
CASSVVREGIGELFF
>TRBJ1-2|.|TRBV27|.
TGTGCCAGCCGCCATGGCGACAATGGCTACACCTTC
CASRHGDNGYTF
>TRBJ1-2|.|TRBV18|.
TGTGCCAGCTCAGCCACCGTCGGGATTAGTCCCTATGGCTACACCTTC
CASSATVGISPYGYTF
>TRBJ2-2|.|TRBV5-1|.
TGCGCCAGCAGCTTGATAGTCAGGACCTTCGGGGAGCTGTTTTTT
CASSLIVRTFGELFF
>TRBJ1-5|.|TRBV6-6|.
TGTGCCAGCAGTTTCTCAGGATCCAGGGGAGAGCATTTT
CASSFSGSRGEHF
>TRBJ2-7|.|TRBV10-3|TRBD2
TGTGCCATCAGTGAGGGGGTGGGACTAGCGGGAGAGCAGTACTTC
CAISEGVGLAGEQYF
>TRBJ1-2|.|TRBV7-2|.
TGTGCCAGCAGCGCGGGCGGATTCTATGGCTACACCTTC
CASSAGGFYGYTF
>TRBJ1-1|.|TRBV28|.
TGTGCCAGCAGATCCACGATAAACCGGGGCAAAGCTTTCTTT
CASRSTINRGKAFF
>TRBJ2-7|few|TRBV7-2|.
TGTGCCAGCAGCTTTTTCTCCGCCGGGGGCGAGCAGTACTTC
CASSFFSAGGEQYF
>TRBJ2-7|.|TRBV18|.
TGTGCCAGCTCACCAGAGTCCTACGAGCAGTACTTC
CASSPESYEQYF
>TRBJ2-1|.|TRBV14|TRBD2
TGTGCCAGCAGCCAACTGGGACTAGCGGATTCCTACAATGAGCAGTTCTTC
CASSQLGLADSYNEQFF
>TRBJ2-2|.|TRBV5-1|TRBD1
TGCGCCAGCAGCTACCAGGGACAGGGGAGAACCGGGGAGCTGTTTTTT
CASSYQGQGRTGELFF
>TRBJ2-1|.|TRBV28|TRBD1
TGTGCCAGCAGTAACAGGGGGAAGGCTTACAATGAGCAGTTCTTC
CASSNRGKAYNEQFF
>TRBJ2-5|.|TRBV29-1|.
TGCAGCGTGGGGGGTGGCCTCCCGAGGGAGACCCAGTACTTC
CSVGGGLPRETQYF
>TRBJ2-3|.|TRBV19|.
TGTGCCAGTAGTCGGGGAAAGTCCACAGATACGCAGTATTTT
CASSRGKSTDTQYF
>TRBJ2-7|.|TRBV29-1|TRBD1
TGCAGCGTTGAAATGACAGGGGGGATCTACGAGCAGTACTTC
CSVEMTGGIYEQYF
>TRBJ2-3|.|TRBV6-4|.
TGTGCCAGCAGTCGGAAACCCGACACAGATACGCAGTATTTT
CASSRKPDTDTQYF
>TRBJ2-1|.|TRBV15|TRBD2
TGTGCCACCAGCAGAGATACGGCGGGAGGCGGTGGTGAGCAGTTCTTC
CATSRDTAGGGGEQFF
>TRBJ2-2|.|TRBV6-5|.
TGTGCCAGCAGTTCCTCCACCGGGGAGCTGTTTTTT
CASSSSTGELFF
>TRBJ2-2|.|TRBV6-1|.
TGTGCCAGCAAGGGATCGGGGAACACCGGGGAGCTGTTTTTT
CASKGSGNTGELFF
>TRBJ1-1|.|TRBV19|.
TGTGCCAGTAGTGCCAGGGGCGCGGTGGCTTTCTTT
CASSARGAVAFF
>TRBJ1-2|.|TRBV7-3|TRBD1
TGTGCCAGCAGCTTAGATCCTGCGGTCAGGGGGGATGGCTACACCTTC
CASSLDPAVRGDGYTF
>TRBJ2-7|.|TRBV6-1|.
TGTGCCAGCAGTGAAAGAAGCTCGTTGGTGGCGAGGGCCTACGAGCAGTACTTC
CASSERSSLVARAYEQYF
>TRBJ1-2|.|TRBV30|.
TGTGCCTGGAGTGTTGCAGGGCTTGGCTATGGCTACACCTTC
CAWSVAGLGYGYTF
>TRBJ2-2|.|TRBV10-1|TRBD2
TGCGCCAGCAGTCTAGCGGAGAACACCGGGGAGCTGTTTTTT
CASSLAENTGELFF
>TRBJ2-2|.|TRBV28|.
TGTGCCAGCACCTACACCGGGGAGCTGTTTTTT
CASTYTGELFF
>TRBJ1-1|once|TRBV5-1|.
TGCGCCAGCAGCTTGGCCGGTGCTCTGAACACTGAAGCTTTCTTT
CASSLAGALNTEAFF
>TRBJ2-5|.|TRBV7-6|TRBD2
TGTGCCAGCAGCTTAAGAATCGGGACTAGCAGCCAAGAGACCCAGTACTTC
CASSLRIGTSSQETQYF
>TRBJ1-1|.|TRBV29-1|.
TGCAGCGTTGAAGAGCTACCAGGGGAAGCTTTCTTT
CSVEELPGEAFF